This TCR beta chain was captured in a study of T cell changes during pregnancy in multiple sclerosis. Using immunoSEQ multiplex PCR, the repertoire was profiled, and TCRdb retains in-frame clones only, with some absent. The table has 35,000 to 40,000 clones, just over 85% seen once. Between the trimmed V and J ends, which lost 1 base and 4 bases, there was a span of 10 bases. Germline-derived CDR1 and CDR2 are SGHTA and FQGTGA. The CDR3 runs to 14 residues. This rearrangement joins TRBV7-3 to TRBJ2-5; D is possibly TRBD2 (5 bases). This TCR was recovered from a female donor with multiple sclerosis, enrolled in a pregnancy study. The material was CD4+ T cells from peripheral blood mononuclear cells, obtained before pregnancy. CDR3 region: CASSLRASRETQYF. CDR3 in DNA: TGTGCCAGCAGCTTAAGGGCTAGCAGAGAGACCCAGTACTTC.